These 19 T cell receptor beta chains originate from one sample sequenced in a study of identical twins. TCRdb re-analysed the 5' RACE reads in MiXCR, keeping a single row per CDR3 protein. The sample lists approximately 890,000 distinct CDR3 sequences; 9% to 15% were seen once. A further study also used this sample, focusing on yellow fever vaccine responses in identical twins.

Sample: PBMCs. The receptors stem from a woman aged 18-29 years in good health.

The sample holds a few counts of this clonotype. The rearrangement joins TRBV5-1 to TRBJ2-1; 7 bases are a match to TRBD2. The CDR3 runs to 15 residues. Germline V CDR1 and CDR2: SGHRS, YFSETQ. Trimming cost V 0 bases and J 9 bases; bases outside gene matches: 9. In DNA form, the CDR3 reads TGCGCCAGCAGCTTGGGACCTAGCGGATCAGGTGAGCAGTTCTTC. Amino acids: CASSLGPSGSGEQFF.

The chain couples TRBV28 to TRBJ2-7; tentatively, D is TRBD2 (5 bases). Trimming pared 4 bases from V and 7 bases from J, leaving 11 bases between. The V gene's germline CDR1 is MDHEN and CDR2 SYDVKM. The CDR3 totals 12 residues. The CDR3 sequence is CASSWASGEQYF. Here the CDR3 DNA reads TGTGCCAGCAGTTGGGCGTCGGGGGAGCAGTACTTC.

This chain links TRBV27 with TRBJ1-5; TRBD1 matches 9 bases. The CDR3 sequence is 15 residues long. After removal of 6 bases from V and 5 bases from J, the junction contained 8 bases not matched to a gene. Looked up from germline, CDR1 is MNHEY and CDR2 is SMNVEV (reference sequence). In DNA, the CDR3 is TGTGCCAGCAGACCCGGACAGGGGAGTTATCAGCCCCAGCATTTT. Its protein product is CASRPGQGSYQPQHF.

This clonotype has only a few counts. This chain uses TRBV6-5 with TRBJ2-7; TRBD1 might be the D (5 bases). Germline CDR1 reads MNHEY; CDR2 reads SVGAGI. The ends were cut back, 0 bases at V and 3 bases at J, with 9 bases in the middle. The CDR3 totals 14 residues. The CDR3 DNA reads TGTGCCAGCAGTTACTCCAAGGGGCACTACGAGCAGTACGTC. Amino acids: CASSYSKGHYEQYV.

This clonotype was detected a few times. Here the CDR3 DNA reads TGTGCCAGCAGTTTATCGGAGGCAGCTAACTATGGCTACACCTTC. Translating it yields CASSLSEAANYGYTF. The V call is TRBV27, the J call TRBJ1-2; unclear D gene. Trimming shortened V by 0 bases and J by 0 bases, and 8 bases separated the two germline ends. CDR1 and CDR2 (germline): MNHEY, SMNVEV (reference sequence). This CDR3 comprises 15 residues.

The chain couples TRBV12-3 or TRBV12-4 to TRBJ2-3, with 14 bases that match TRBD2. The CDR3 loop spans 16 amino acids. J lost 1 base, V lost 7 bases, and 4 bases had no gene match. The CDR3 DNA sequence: TGTGCCAGCACGGGACTAGCGGGGGTGGGCACAGATACGCAGTATTTT. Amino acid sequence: CASTGLAGVGTDTQYF.

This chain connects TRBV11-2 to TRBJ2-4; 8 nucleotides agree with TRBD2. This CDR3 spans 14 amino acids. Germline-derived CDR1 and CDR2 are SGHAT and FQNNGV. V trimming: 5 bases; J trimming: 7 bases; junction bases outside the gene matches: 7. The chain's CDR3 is CASSRSGGGNIQYF. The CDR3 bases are TGTGCCAGCAGCCGGAGTGGCGGGGGGAACATTCAGTACTTC.

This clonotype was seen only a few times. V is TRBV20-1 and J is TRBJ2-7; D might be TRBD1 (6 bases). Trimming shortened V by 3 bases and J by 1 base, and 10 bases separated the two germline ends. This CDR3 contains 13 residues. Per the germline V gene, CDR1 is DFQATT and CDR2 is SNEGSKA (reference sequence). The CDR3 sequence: CSASGGSSYEQYF. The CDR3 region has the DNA TGCAGTGCTAGTGGGGGCAGTTCCTACGAGCAGTACTTC.

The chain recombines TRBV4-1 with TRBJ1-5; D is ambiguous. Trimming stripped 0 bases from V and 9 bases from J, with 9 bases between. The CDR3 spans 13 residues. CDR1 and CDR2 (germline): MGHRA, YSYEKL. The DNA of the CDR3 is TGCGCCAGCAGCCAAGATCAAGGTTGGCCCCAGCATTTT. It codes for CASSQDQGWPQHF.

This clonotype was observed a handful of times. CDR3 nucleotide sequence: TGCGCCAGCAGCTTGGATCAGGGTACGCAGTATTTT. Translating gives CASSLDQGTQYF. The rearrangement uses TRBV5-1 and TRBJ2-3; tentative D call: TRBD1 (5 bases). Per germline, CDR1 SGHRS and CDR2 YFSETQ. V was cut by 0 bases and J by 8 bases, with 7 bases left in between. The CDR3 spans 12 residues.

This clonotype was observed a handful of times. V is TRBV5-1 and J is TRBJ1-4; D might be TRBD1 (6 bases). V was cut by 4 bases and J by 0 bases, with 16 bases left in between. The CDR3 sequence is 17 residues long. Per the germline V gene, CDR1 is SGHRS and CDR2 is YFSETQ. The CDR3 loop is CASSVSGTRATNEKLFF. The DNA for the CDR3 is TGCGCCAGCAGCGTTTCCGGGACAAGAGCAACTAATGAAAAACTGTTTTTT.

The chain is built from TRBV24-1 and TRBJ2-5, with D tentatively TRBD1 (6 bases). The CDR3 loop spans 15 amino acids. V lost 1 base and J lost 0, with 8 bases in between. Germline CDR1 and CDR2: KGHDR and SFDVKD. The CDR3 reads CATSDLQGYQETQYF. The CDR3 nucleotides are TGTGCCACCAGTGATTTACAGGGCTACCAAGAGACCCAGTACTTC.

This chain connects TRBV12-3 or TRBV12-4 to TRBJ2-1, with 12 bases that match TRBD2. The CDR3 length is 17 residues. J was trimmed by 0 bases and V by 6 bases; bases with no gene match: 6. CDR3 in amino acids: CASRSSGGASSYNEQFF. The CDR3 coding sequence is TGTGCCAGCAGATCTAGCGGGGGGGCGAGCTCCTACAATGAGCAGTTCTTC.

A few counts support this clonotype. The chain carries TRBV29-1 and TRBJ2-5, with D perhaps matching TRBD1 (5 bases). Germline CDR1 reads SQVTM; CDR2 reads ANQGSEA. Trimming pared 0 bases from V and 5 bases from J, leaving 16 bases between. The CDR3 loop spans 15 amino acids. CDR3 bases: TGCAGCGTTGAAGAGATCATCAGGGATGGTGAGACCCAGTACTTC. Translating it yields CSVEEIIRDGETQYF. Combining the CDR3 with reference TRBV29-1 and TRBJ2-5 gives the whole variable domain SAVISQKPSRDICQRGTSLTIQCQVDSQVTMMFWYRQQPGQSLTLIATANQGSEATYESGFVIDKFPISRPNLTFSTLTVSNMSPEDSSIYLCSVEEIIRDGETQYFGPGTRLLVL.

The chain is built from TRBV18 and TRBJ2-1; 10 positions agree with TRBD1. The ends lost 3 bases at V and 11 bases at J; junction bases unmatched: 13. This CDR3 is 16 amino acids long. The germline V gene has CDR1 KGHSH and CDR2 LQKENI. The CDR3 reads CASSPTTGGVNMKQFF. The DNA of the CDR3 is TGTGCCAGCTCACCGACGACAGGGGGCGTAAATATGAAGCAGTTCTTC.

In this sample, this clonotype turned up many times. DNA for the CDR3: TGTGCCAGCAGTTTGCTAGCTTTCCAAGAGACCCAGTACTTC. Translating it yields CASSLLAFQETQYF. The chain employs TRBV27 and TRBJ2-5; weak D call: TRBD2 (5 bases). The CDR3 sequence is 14 residues long. Germline V CDR1 and CDR2: MNHEY, SMNVEV (reference sequence). V lost 3 bases and J 1 base, leaving 9 bases between the germline ends.

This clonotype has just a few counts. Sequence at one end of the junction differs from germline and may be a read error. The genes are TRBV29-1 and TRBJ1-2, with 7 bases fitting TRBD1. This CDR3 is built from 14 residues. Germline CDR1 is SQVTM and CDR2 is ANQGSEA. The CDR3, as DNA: TGCAGTGTTGAGATGACAGGGTTTGGCTATGGCTACACCTTC. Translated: CSVEMTGFGYGYTF.

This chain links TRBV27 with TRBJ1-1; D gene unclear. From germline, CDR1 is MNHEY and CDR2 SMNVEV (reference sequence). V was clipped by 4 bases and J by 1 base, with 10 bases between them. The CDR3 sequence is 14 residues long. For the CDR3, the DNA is TGTGCCAGCAGTTGGCAGGCGACGAACACTGAAGCTTTCTTT. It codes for CASSWQATNTEAFF.

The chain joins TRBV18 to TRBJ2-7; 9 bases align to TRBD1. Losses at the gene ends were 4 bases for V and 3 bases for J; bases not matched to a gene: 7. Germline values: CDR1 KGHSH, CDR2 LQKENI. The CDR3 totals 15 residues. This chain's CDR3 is CASSLGTGRVYEQYV. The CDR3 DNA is TGTGCCAGCTCACTCGGGACAGGGAGAGTCTACGAGCAGTACGTC.